This T cell receptor beta chain was captured in a study of T cells in Graves' hyperthyroidism and ophthalmopathy. Overall study findings and caveats: Clonotypes that were expanded in thyroid above 0.001 mostly appeared in blood too. The model forecast ophthalmopathy, anticipating it by a median approximately 6 months before onset.

Amplification yielded TCR beta CDR3 regions, with RNA transcripts as the source. HTBI primers were used for first-round RT-PCR of the TCR CDR3. TCRdb re-called the multiplex PCR reads with MiXCR, one entry per CDR3 protein. The sample includes 300,000 to 500,000 distinct CDR3 sequences, under 15% of them seen just once. Stable Graves' hyperthyroidism meant no ophthalmopathy progression within 18 months. The PBMCs studied were ones that came from 8 to 10 ml fresh peripheral blood. This clonotype was counted ten times or more. Its antigen is still unknown. CDR1 and CDR2 (germline): MNHNY, SVGAGI (reference sequence). CDR3 length equals 16 residues. J gave up 5 bases and V 2 bases, and 10 bases lay outside the gene matches.

The sample taken for sequencing was blood. This chain connects TRBV6-6 to TRBJ2-7; 9 bases are shared with TRBD1. This TCR was recovered from a woman aged 25-40 years with Graves' hyperthyroidism. This chain's CDR3 is CASSYRLRDRVNEQYF. CDR3 in DNA: TGTGCCAGCAGTTACCGCTTACGGGACAGGGTCAACGAGCAGTACTTC.